This is a list of T cell receptor beta chains from one sample in a study of Ad26.COV2.S vaccination and SARS-CoV-2 variants. The method was immunoSEQ multiplex PCR; TCRdb's version includes in-frame clones alone and lacks a portion of them. This sample has 380,000 or so clones; 75% to 90% occur once, and the top ten carry about 10%. Here the sequenced sample was peripheral blood, taken in a trial of Ad26.COV2.S vaccine versus placebo. Receptors were obtained from a person aged 18-65 years who received the Ad26.COV2.S COVID-19 vaccine or a placebo. The CDR3 runs from the conserved cysteine through the conserved F or W. Each record gives: clone size, D gene, V gene, J gene, CDR3 DNA, CDR3 protein. D genes are given only for firm matches. Size is stated for part of the rows, as once, few or many counts, or as a class when the clone is expanded.

size: -; D: -; V: TRBV4-2; J: TRBJ2-5; DNA: TGTGCCAGCAGCCAAGAAGCTAGCGTAAAGACCCAGTACTTC; CDR3: CASSQEASVKTQYF
size: once; D: TRBD1; V: TRBV28; J: TRBJ1-2; DNA: TGTGCCAGCAGTTTGGGACAGGGCCCCTATGGCTACACCTTC; CDR3: CASSLGQGPYGYTF
size: -; D: -; V: TRBV28; J: TRBJ1-6; DNA: TGTGCCAGCAGTTTTCACAGTTCCAATTCACCCCTCCACTTT; CDR3: CASSFHSSNSPLHF
size: -; D: -; V: TRBV28; J: TRBJ1-5; DNA: TGTGCCAGCAGCTTAGTCGGAGGTCCTAATCAGCCCCAGCATTTT; CDR3: CASSLVGGPNQPQHF
size: -; D: -; V: TRBV5-5; J: TRBJ1-2; DNA: TGTGCCAGCAGCACTCGACAGGACTATGGCTACACCTTC; CDR3: CASSTRQDYGYTF
size: -; D: -; V: TRBV7-8; J: TRBJ2-1; DNA: TGTGCCAGCAGCCTGGGCGGCGTTTTTGGGGAGCAGTTCTTC; CDR3: CASSLGGVFGEQFF
size: -; D: -; V: TRBV3-1/TRBV3-2; J: TRBJ2-7; DNA: TGTGCCAGCAGCCAAGCCCTAGCCTACGAGCAGTACTTC; CDR3: CASSQALAYEQYF
size: -; D: -; V: TRBV5-4; J: TRBJ1-1; DNA: TGTGCCAGCAGCTTGGCGGGGGCCAAGAACACTGAAGCTTTCTTT; CDR3: CASSLAGAKNTEAFF
size: -; D: -; V: TRBV28; J: TRBJ2-2; DNA: TGTGCCAGCAACGGTGCGGACCCCTCGAACACCGGGGAGCTGTTTTTT; CDR3: CASNGADPSNTGELFF
size: -; D: TRBD2; V: TRBV30; J: TRBJ2-1; DNA: TGTGCCTGGGGCCCTGGGACTAGCGGGCTCAATGAGCAGTTCTTC; CDR3: CAWGPGTSGLNEQFF
size: -; D: TRBD1; V: TRBV27; J: TRBJ2-7; DNA: TGTGCCAGCAGTCTAACTCCCGGGACAGGGCCCTACGAGCAGTACTTC; CDR3: CASSLTPGTGPYEQYF
size: -; D: -; V: TRBV27; J: TRBJ2-7; DNA: TGTGCCAGCAGGGGGCAGCATAGGGGCGAGCAGTACTTC; CDR3: CASRGQHRGEQYF
size: -; D: -; V: TRBV27; J: TRBJ1-4; DNA: TGTGCCAGCAGCAGACGACAAGTTTTTAATGAAAAACTGTTTTTT; CDR3: CASSRRQVFNEKLFF
size: -; D: -; V: TRBV12-3/TRBV12-4; J: TRBJ1-3; DNA: TGTGCCAGCAGCCTCGGGACTGGAAACACCATATATTTT; CDR3: CASSLGTGNTIYF
size: -; D: -; V: TRBV5-1; J: TRBJ2-1; DNA: TGCGCCAGCAGCTTGGCCGAGGAGGGCGGGGAGCAGTTCTTC; CDR3: CASSLAEEGGEQFF
size: few; D: TRBD1; V: TRBV29-1; J: TRBJ2-7; DNA: TGCAGCGTTGAAGATTCCGCCGGGACAGGGAATCACGAGCAGTACTTC; CDR3: CSVEDSAGTGNHEQYF
size: -; D: -; V: TRBV5-1; J: TRBJ2-7; DNA: TGCGCCAGCAGACGGGACCCTGGCTACGAGCAGTACTTC; CDR3: CASRRDPGYEQYF
size: -; D: -; V: TRBV2; J: TRBJ1-6; DNA: TGTGCCAGCAATCAAAGACAGGACACCTATAATTCACCCCTCCACTTT; CDR3: CASNQRQDTYNSPLHF
size: once; D: -; V: TRBV5-1; J: TRBJ2-6; DNA: TGCGCCAGCAGCCCGTCGAGGGCAGGGGCCAACGTCCTGACTTTC; CDR3: CASSPSRAGANVLTF
size: -; D: -; V: TRBV5-8; J: TRBJ1-1; DNA: TGTGCCAGCAGCCCCATCAGCGGGGTCTACACTGAAGCTTTCTTT; CDR3: CASSPISGVYTEAFF
size: -; D: -; V: TRBV5-5; J: TRBJ2-5; DNA: TGTGCCAGCAGCTTGGGCAGGGAGGAGACCCAGTACTTC; CDR3: CASSLGREETQYF
size: -; D: -; V: TRBV5-1; J: TRBJ2-6; DNA: TGCGCCAGCACCGGGGGGCCGGGGCCCTCTGGGGCCAACGTCCTGACTTTC; CDR3: CASTGGPGPSGANVLTF
size: once; D: TRBD2; V: TRBV7-3; J: TRBJ2-7; DNA: TGTGCCAGCAGCCCTCTTGGAGCGGGAGGTATGAACGAGCAGTACTTC; CDR3: CASSPLGAGGMNEQYF
size: -; D: -; V: TRBV2; J: TRBJ1-5; DNA: TGTGCCGGAGGACAGTATAGCAATCAGCCCCAGCATTTT; CDR3: CAGGQYSNQPQHF
size: few; D: -; V: TRBV7-9; J: TRBJ2-2; DNA: TGTGCCAGCAGCTTAGCATGGGCGGGCGGGAACACCGGGGAGCTGTTTTTT; CDR3: CASSLAWAGGNTGELFF
size: -; D: -; V: TRBV27; J: TRBJ1-2; DNA: TGTGCCAGCAGAAAGGGGGGGGACGGCTACACCTTC; CDR3: CASRKGGDGYTF
size: -; D: TRBD2; V: TRBV29-1; J: TRBJ2-7; DNA: TGCAGCGTTCAACTAGCGGGAGTCCAGAACGAGCAGTACTTC; CDR3: CSVQLAGVQNEQYF
size: -; D: -; V: TRBV19; J: TRBJ2-3; DNA: TGTGCCAGCCCTGTACGCACAGATACGCAGTATTTT; CDR3: CASPVRTDTQYF
size: -; D: -; V: TRBV5-1; J: TRBJ2-7; DNA: TGCGCCAGCAGCTTGGACAGGGGGGGAGGCGAGCAGTACTTC; CDR3: CASSLDRGGGEQYF
size: once; D: -; V: TRBV7-2; J: TRBJ2-4; DNA: TGTGCCAGCAGCTCGCGACAGTTAGCCAAAAACATTCAGTACTTC; CDR3: CASSSRQLAKNIQYF
size: -; D: TRBD2; V: TRBV10-2; J: TRBJ2-4; DNA: TGCGCCAGCAGTGAGCCTTCCACTAGCGGGACAGCCAAAAACATTCAGTACTTC; CDR3: CASSEPSTSGTAKNIQYF
size: -; D: TRBD1; V: TRBV6-5; J: TRBJ1-1; DNA: TGTGCCAGCAGTTACGCGAACAGGGGCACTGAAGCTTTCTTT; CDR3: CASSYANRGTEAFF